This record looks at one TCR beta chain sequence and its context. This clone was recorded a few times. Its antigen remains undetermined. Base qualities are not recorded, but no much larger clone differs from it by a single base. The data were obtained in a study of beta chain features in type 1 diabetes (dated by TCRdb to the late 2010s). In terms of the full investigation: No differences in mean age, gender distribution, total cell number or subset yield were found between patients and healthy donors. Across all samples, 90 million to 130 million sorted cells were examined, and cell number per subset correlated strongly with RNA yield. The study compared TCRB repertoires of sorted circulating CD4+ T cell subsets between recently diagnosed type 1 diabetes patients and matched healthy donors. Naive and central memory subsets were obtained from all 30 or so donors, but regulatory and stem cell-like memory subsets were isolated from only 8 patients and roughly 8 healthy donors.

CDR1 and CDR2 are read off the germline V gene as LGHNA and YNFKEQ. Clipping removes 4 bases from V and 10 bases from J, with 7 as the unmatched junction base count. Measured from the cysteine to the phenylalanine, the CDR3 is 15 residues long. Here the CDR3 DNA is all that survives: 45 bases in frame from base 1. Each donor gave one peripheral blood draw, about 100 mL on average, collected into heparinised tubes. A BD FACSAria II and a panel including CD45RO, CCR7, CD25, CD127, CD95 and CD27 were used to sort naive, central memory, regulatory and stem cell-like memory CD4+ T cells. Every sorted population had a purity above 98%. Right away, PBMCs were isolated by Lymphoprep density gradient centrifugation and were stained directly, with no culture step. So that batch effects would be minimized, each experiment stained and sorted samples in pairs, pairing one healthy donor with one patient. The entire amount of isolated RNA was reverse transcribed using the High Capacity cDNA Reverse Transcription Kit, so the sequenced TCRB transcripts were expressed ones. Deep immunoSEQ sequencing was applied to naive, central memory and regulatory T cell samples, giving an average of roughly 3.6 million total reads per sample. Sorted cells were lysed in RLT buffer and RNA was extracted with DNase-treated RNeasy Micro or Mini kits, depending on cell number. Each cell subset was processed on its own to prevent cross-contamination, while patient and healthy donor samples were processed together. TCRB sequences were amplified from cDNA with the immunoSEQ multiplex PCR, producing 87-bp fragments spanning the CDR3 region. Amplicons were sequenced on the Illumina HiSeq platform. The authors' pipeline ran thus. PCR bias was computationally corrected using synthetic template baselines, reads within Hamming distance 2 were collapsed, and singletons that could not be merged were discarded. Reads were aligned against IMGT so that V, D and J genes, CDR3 length and insertions or deletions at six rearrangement sites could be assigned. Within each subset, clonotype counts were normalized to sorted cell number, and only after that were true diversity and Gini coefficients computed with the tcR R package. The overlap coefficient, calculated on TCRB nucleotide sequences, was used to measure repertoire sharing. Out-of-frame TCRB sequences from naive cells were analyzed as a proxy for the pre-selection repertoire. TCRdb obtained this table from immuneACCESS and retained in-frame rearrangements with V and J assigned. These tables miss some clones; where compared with another copy, unresolved V genes account for less than half of the shortfall, and the remainder is unexplained. The V and J calls and clone size are taken from that table; D and trimming were inferred from the DNA. The sample table records hundreds of thousands of clones; around 15% of these occur just once. Roughly 0.04% of the sample lies in the top ten.

What the work shows at the level of the full study, not this receptor alone: Because cDNA rather than genomic DNA was sequenced, highly expressing activated cells could have been over-represented, although no difference in activation and CD3 levels was found between groups. Because the HLA sub-analyses included only small numbers of individuals, any influence of HLA type on TCRB rearrangement was left unresolved. At VDJ recombination sites, patients with type 1 diabetes made fewer insertions and deleted more nucleotides, a pattern implying thymic rearrangement abnormalities. A moderate but significant shortening of TCRB CDR3 length was observed in type 1 diabetes patients in all four CD4+ subsets. PCR may preferentially amplify shorter templates, but because patient and control samples were amplified and corrected together, any resulting skew would affect both groups equally. Naive, central memory and regulatory TCRB repertoires appeared to be more alike among patients than among healthy donors.

The chain uses TRBV4-2 and TRBJ1-6, and 10 bases in between align with TRBD1. Sequencing was performed on naive CD4+ T cells from blood. Taken with the paper, the label for cell subset or site translates to: true naive CD4+ T cells. The sequence derives from a man aged 18 to 29 with type 1 diabetes. The CDR3 region: CASSPDRGIKSPLHF. The DNA sequence follows: TGTGCCAGCAGCCCGGACAGGGGGATTAAGTCACCCCTCCACTTT.